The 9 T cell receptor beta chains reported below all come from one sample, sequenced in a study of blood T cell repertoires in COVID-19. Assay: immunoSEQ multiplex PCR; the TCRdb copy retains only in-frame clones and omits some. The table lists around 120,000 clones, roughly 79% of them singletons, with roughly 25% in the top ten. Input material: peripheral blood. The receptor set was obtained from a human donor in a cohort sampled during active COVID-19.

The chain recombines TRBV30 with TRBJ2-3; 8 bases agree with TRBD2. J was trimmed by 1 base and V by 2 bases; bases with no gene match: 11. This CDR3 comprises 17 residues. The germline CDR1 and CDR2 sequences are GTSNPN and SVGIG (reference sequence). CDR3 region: CAWSPGTSGDGTDTQYF. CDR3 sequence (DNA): TGTGCCTGGAGTCCCGGGACTAGTGGGGACGGCACAGATACGCAGTATTTT. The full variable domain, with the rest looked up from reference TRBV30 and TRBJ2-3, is SQTIHQWPATLVQPVGSPLSLECTVEGTSNPNLYWYRQAAGRGLQLLFYSVGIGQISSEVPQNLSASRPQDRQFILSSKKLLLSDSGFYLCAWSPGTSGDGTDTQYFGPGTRLTVL.

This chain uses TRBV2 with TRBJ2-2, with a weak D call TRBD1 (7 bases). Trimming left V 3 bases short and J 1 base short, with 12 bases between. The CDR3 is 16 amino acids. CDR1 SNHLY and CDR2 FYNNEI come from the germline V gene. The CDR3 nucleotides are TGTGCCAGCAGTGACCAGGGGGGAGTGAACACCGGGGAGCTGTTTTTT. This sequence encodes CASSDQGGVNTGELFF.

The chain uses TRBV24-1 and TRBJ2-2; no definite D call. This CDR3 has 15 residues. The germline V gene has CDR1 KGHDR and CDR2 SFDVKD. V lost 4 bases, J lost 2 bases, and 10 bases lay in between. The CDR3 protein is CATSDITGNTGELFF. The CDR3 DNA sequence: TGTGCCACCAGTGACATTACCGGTAACACCGGGGAGCTGTTTTTT.

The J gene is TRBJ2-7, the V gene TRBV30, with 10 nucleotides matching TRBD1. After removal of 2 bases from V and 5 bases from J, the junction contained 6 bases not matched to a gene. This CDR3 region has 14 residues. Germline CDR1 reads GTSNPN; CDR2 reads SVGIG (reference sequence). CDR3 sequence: CAWSRDRGPHEQYF. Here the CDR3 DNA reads TGTGCCTGGAGTCGGGACAGGGGCCCACACGAGCAGTACTTC.

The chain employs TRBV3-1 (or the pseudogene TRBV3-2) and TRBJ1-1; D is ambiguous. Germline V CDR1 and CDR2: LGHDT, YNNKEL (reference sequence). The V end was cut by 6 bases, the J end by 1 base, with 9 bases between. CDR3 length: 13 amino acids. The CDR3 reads CASSHGGNTEAFF. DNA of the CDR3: TGTGCCAGCAGTCACGGAGGGAACACTGAAGCTTTCTTT.

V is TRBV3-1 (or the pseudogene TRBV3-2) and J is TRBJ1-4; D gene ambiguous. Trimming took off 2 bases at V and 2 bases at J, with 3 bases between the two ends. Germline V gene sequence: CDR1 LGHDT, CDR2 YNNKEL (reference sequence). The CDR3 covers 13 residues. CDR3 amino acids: CASSQQTNEKLFF. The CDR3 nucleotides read TGTGCCAGCAGCCAACAGACTAATGAAAAACTGTTTTTT.

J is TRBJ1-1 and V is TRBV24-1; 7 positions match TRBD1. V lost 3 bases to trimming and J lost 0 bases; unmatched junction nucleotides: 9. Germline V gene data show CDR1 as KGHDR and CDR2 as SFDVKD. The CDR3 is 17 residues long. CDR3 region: CATSDPPGQSMNTEAFF. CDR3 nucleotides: TGTGCCACCAGTGATCCACCGGGACAGAGCATGAACACTGAAGCTTTCTTT.

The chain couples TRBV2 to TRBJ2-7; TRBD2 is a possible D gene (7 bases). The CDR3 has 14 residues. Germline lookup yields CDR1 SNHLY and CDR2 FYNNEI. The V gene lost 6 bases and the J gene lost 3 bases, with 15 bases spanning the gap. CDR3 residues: CASRGGLSGYEQYF. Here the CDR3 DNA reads TGTGCCAGCAGGGGGGGGCTCTCGGGCTACGAGCAGTACTTC.

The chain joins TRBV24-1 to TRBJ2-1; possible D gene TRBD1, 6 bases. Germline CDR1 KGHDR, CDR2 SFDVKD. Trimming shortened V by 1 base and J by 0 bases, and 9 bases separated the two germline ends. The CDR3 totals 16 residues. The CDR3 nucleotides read TGTGCCACCAGTGATTTCAAGACAGGCTCCTACAATGAGCAGTTCTTC. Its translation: CATSDFKTGSYNEQFF.